A selection of T cell receptor beta chains follows, all from one sample in a study of identical twins. TCRdb passed the 5' RACE reads through MiXCR, listing each CDR3 protein once. The table lists under 250,000 distinct CDR3 sequences, approximately 7.9% of them singletons. The sample was also reused in another study, on yellow fever vaccine responses in identical twins.

Material for sequencing was CD8+ T cells sorted from blood. The receptor source for this set is a young woman in good health. CDR3s leave out the opening cysteine and the closing phenylalanine or tryptophan. The order of the fields is V gene, J gene, clone size, CDR3 protein. Expanded clones get a size class; other rows say once, few or many, or leave the size out.

>TRBV20-1|TRBJ2-1|.
SARDRLAANNEQF
>TRBV2|TRBJ2-5|.
ASSEYFQETQY
>TRBV28|TRBJ2-5|many
ASTDGGGELQETQY
>TRBV24-1|TRBJ2-1|few
ATSDLPAFNEQF
>TRBV3-1|TRBJ2-1|many
ASSQAFVSGITYNEQF
>TRBV21-1|TRBJ1-3|few
ASSGTGQSSGNTIY
>TRBV6-5|TRBJ2-1|.
ASSYSGAGSYNEQF
>TRBV4-1|TRBJ1-5|many
ASSHGGSQGNQPQH
>TRBV5-1|TRBJ2-3|many
ASSARLGTITDTQY
>TRBV7-9|TRBJ2-1|once
ASSALEEPINEQF
>TRBV11-2|TRBJ1-1|many
ASLWGPGSLEAF
>TRBV28|TRBJ2-2|many
ASSSLAQLTGELF
>TRBV5-1|TRBJ2-7|few
ASSPRTGQLYEQY
>TRBV7-9|TRBJ2-5|many
ASSLFRSAEWEETQY
>TRBV28|TRBJ2-3|many
ASSLLDREAPDTQY
>TRBV27|TRBJ2-7|many
ASSPGTGGGYEQY
>TRBV4-1|TRBJ2-7|many
ASSHDTEIYEQY
>TRBV6-5|TRBJ1-2|few
ASSHEYGYGYT
>TRBV27|TRBJ2-1|few
ASKGLQGLGQF
>TRBV12-3/TRBV12-4|TRBJ2-1|many
ASRPTETQGYEQF
>TRBV29-1|TRBJ1-1|few
SVAEGRTEAF
>TRBV27|TRBJ2-2|few
ASSLRGDPNTGELF
>TRBV5-5|TRBJ1-2|few
ASSFSSGTGGSYGYT
>TRBV4-1|TRBJ2-1|many
ASSQHQGGGRNEQF
>TRBV29-1|TRBJ1-2|many
SVEDGNYGYT
>TRBV20-1|TRBJ1-1|many
SAQLGDTEAF
>TRBV7-8|TRBJ2-1|many
ASSPSWGAYNEQF
>TRBV6-5|TRBJ2-1|.
ASSYPGGVKNEQF
>TRBV28|TRBJ2-1|few
ASSYERGKYNEQF
>TRBV6-2/TRBV6-3|TRBJ2-7|.
ATDTRNYEQY
>TRBV7-9|TRBJ1-1|many
ASSSDSGTEAF
>TRBV10-2|TRBJ2-7|.
ASLGASGSSDEQY
>TRBV27|TRBJ2-1|.
ASSYGGPSVEQF
>TRBV5-1|TRBJ2-5|many
ASSLGTSGDQETQY
>TRBV7-2|TRBJ1-4|.
ASSGYRESNEKLF